Listed below are T cell receptor beta chains from one sample, sequenced in a study of T cells in Graves' hyperthyroidism and ophthalmopathy. A single record per CDR3 protein comes from TCRdb applying MiXCR to the multiplex PCR reads. The sample lists around 520,000 distinct CDR3 sequences; roughly 15% were seen once. Sequenced sample: blood. The receptors here all came from a woman aged 40 to 49 with Graves' hyperthyroidism. CDR3s include the opening cysteine and the closing phenylalanine or tryptophan. The D gene is left open where the match is weak. Rows give clone size only sometimes, using once, few, many, or a class for an expanded clone.

J gene: TRBJ2-2
clone size: many
V gene: TRBV11-2
D gene: TRBD1
CDR3 DNA: TGTGCCAGCAGCTTCGGACAGGGCTGGCTGTTTTTT
CDR3 protein: CASSFGQGWLFF

J gene: TRBJ2-1
clone size: many
V gene: TRBV12-3/TRBV12-4
D gene: .
CDR3 DNA: TGTGCCAGCGCGGGGTACCCTTACAATGAGCAGTTCTTC
CDR3 protein: CASAGYPYNEQFF

J gene: TRBJ2-1
clone size: many
V gene: TRBV5-1
D gene: TRBD2
CDR3 DNA: TGCGCCAGCAGCTTGGCCCTAGCGGGAGAACACAATGAGCAGTTCTTC
CDR3 protein: CASSLALAGEHNEQFF

J gene: TRBJ2-7
clone size: many
V gene: TRBV30
D gene: .
CDR3 DNA: TGTGCCTGGAGTGGTAAGGTCATCCTCTCCTACGAGCAGTACTTC
CDR3 protein: CAWSGKVILSYEQYF

J gene: TRBJ1-6
clone size: many
V gene: TRBV18
D gene: .
CDR3 DNA: TGTGCCAGCTCACAAAATAAGAATTCACCCCTCCACTTT
CDR3 protein: CASSQNKNSPLHF

J gene: TRBJ1-5
clone size: many
V gene: TRBV20-1
D gene: .
CDR3 DNA: TGCAGTGCTAGAGATGGGGGAATCCGGAGCAATCAGCCCCAGCATTTT
CDR3 protein: CSARDGGIRSNQPQHF

J gene: TRBJ2-3
clone size: .
V gene: TRBV18
D gene: .
CDR3 DNA: TGTGCCAGCTCACCACTGTCCACCCACACAGATACGCAGTATTTT
CDR3 protein: CASSPLSTHTDTQYF

J gene: TRBJ2-1
clone size: many
V gene: TRBV5-1
D gene: TRBD2
CDR3 DNA: TGCGCCAGCAGCTCTTACTTATTAGCGGGAGGCGATGAGCAGTTCTTC
CDR3 protein: CASSSYLLAGGDEQFF

J gene: TRBJ2-5
clone size: .
V gene: TRBV7-2
D gene: TRBD2
CDR3 DNA: TGTGCCAGCAGCTTAGGACTAGCGGGAGGGCAGACCCAGTACTTC
CDR3 protein: CASSLGLAGGQTQYF

J gene: TRBJ2-3
clone size: few
V gene: TRBV9
D gene: TRBD1
CDR3 DNA: TGTGCCAGCAGCGGGGGACAGTATGGGGATACGCAGTATTTT
CDR3 protein: CASSGGQYGDTQYF

J gene: TRBJ2-1
clone size: many
V gene: TRBV7-9
D gene: TRBD2
CDR3 DNA: TGTGCCAGCAGCTTAACCCTAGCGGGAGTTGACAATGAGCAGTTCTTC
CDR3 protein: CASSLTLAGVDNEQFF

J gene: TRBJ2-7
clone size: many
V gene: TRBV28
D gene: TRBD1
CDR3 DNA: TGTGCCAGCAGTCCCGGGACAGGGCACTACGAGCAGTACTTC
CDR3 protein: CASSPGTGHYEQYF

J gene: TRBJ2-7
clone size: many
V gene: TRBV11-2
D gene: .
CDR3 DNA: TGTGCCATCACGCCACCTTTAATGGGGGACGAGCAGTACTTC
CDR3 protein: CAITPPLMGDEQYF

J gene: TRBJ1-1
clone size: .
V gene: TRBV3-1
D gene: .
CDR3 DNA: TGTGCCAGCAGCCTACGACAGACCCGTGGAGCGATTGAAGCTTTCTTT
CDR3 protein: CASSLRQTRGAIEAFF

J gene: TRBJ2-7
clone size: few
V gene: TRBV4-1
D gene: .
CDR3 DNA: TGCGCCAGCAGCCCTTACCGGGGGACTCCGGAGCAGTACTTC
CDR3 protein: CASSPYRGTPEQYF

J gene: TRBJ2-3
clone size: .
V gene: TRBV20-1
D gene: .
CDR3 DNA: TGCAGTGCCCCCGGGCATTCCGATACGCAGTATTTT
CDR3 protein: CSAPGHSDTQYF

J gene: TRBJ1-2
clone size: many
V gene: TRBV3-1
D gene: .
CDR3 DNA: TGTGCCAGCAGCCCAACCTTAACGGCTAACTATGGCTACACCTTC
CDR3 protein: CASSPTLTANYGYTF

J gene: TRBJ2-7
clone size: many
V gene: TRBV7-2
D gene: TRBD1
CDR3 DNA: TGTGCCAGCAGCCCCGCCGGGACAGGGAGTGACGAGCAGTACTTC
CDR3 protein: CASSPAGTGSDEQYF

J gene: TRBJ2-2
clone size: many
V gene: TRBV29-1
D gene: .
CDR3 DNA: TGCAGCGTTGAAGTCACAGGGTCCGGGGAGCTGTTTTTT
CDR3 protein: CSVEVTGSGELFF

J gene: TRBJ2-1
clone size: many
V gene: TRBV27
D gene: TRBD2
CDR3 DNA: TGTGCCAGCAGTTGGGGGGGACTAGCGGGAAATGAGCAGTTCTTC
CDR3 protein: CASSWGGLAGNEQFF

J gene: TRBJ2-7
clone size: many
V gene: TRBV28
D gene: TRBD2
CDR3 DNA: TGTGCCAGCAGTTTTGTAGCGGGTGGCTCCTACGAGCAGTACTTC
CDR3 protein: CASSFVAGGSYEQYF

J gene: TRBJ2-1
clone size: many
V gene: TRBV6-1
D gene: .
CDR3 DNA: TGTGCCAGCATGGGGCAGGGGAACAATGAGCAGTTCTTC
CDR3 protein: CASMGQGNNEQFF

J gene: TRBJ2-5
clone size: many
V gene: TRBV9
D gene: .
CDR3 DNA: TGTGCCAGCAGCGTTAACGGGATGGAGACCCAGTACTTC
CDR3 protein: CASSVNGMETQYF

J gene: TRBJ2-2
clone size: .
V gene: TRBV6-1
D gene: TRBD2
CDR3 DNA: TGTGCCAGCAGTGAACTTAGCGGGGACGGGGAGCTGTTTTTT
CDR3 protein: CASSELSGDGELFF

J gene: TRBJ1-1
clone size: many
V gene: TRBV6-1
D gene: .
CDR3 DNA: TGTGCCAGCACCCCGGAGGGACAGAACACTGAAGCTTTCTTT
CDR3 protein: CASTPEGQNTEAFF

J gene: TRBJ1-2
clone size: many
V gene: TRBV6-5
D gene: .
CDR3 DNA: TGTGCCAGCAGTTACGGAGGAGGCTATGGCTACACCTTC
CDR3 protein: CASSYGGGYGYTF

J gene: TRBJ2-1
clone size: many
V gene: TRBV12-3/TRBV12-4
D gene: TRBD2
CDR3 DNA: TGTGCCAGCAGCCTCACTAGCGGCTTCAATGAGCAGTTCTTC
CDR3 protein: CASSLTSGFNEQFF

J gene: TRBJ2-7
clone size: .
V gene: TRBV20-1
D gene: TRBD1
CDR3 DNA: TGCAGTGCTAGAGATCTCAAAGGACAGGGTAAAACCTCCGGGACGGGGGATGCTTTATACGAGCAGTACTTC
CDR3 protein: CSARDLKGQGKTSGTGDALYEQYF

J gene: TRBJ2-2
clone size: many
V gene: TRBV20-1
D gene: .
CDR3 DNA: TGCAGTGCTATAGGGAGCGGGCGAACCGGGGAGCTGTTTTTT
CDR3 protein: CSAIGSGRTGELFF

J gene: TRBJ2-1
clone size: many
V gene: TRBV3-1
D gene: TRBD2
CDR3 DNA: TGTGCCAGCAGCCAAGAAACTAGCGGGATCTACAATGAGCAGTTCTTC
CDR3 protein: CASSQETSGIYNEQFF

J gene: TRBJ2-3
clone size: many
V gene: TRBV18
D gene: TRBD2
CDR3 DNA: TGTGCCAGCTCACCCGGACTAGCGGACACCACAGATACGCAGTATTTT
CDR3 protein: CASSPGLADTTDTQYF

J gene: TRBJ2-7
clone size: .
V gene: TRBV28
D gene: TRBD1
CDR3 DNA: TGTGCCACCGTCCCGTACAGGGGGGAGCAGTACTTC
CDR3 protein: CATVPYRGEQYF

J gene: TRBJ1-2
clone size: .
V gene: TRBV12-3/TRBV12-4
D gene: TRBD1
CDR3 DNA: TGTGCCAGCAGTACCGGGACAGGGGGCTTGATTGGCTACACCTTC
CDR3 protein: CASSTGTGGLIGYTF

J gene: TRBJ2-1
clone size: .
V gene: TRBV20-1
D gene: .
CDR3 DNA: TGCAGTGCTAGAAGGGAACCTAATGAGCAGTTCTTC
CDR3 protein: CSARREPNEQFF

J gene: TRBJ2-1
clone size: .
V gene: TRBV2
D gene: TRBD2
CDR3 DNA: TGTGCCAGCAGTCCGAGCGGGAGGGGGGATGAGCAGTTCTTC
CDR3 protein: CASSPSGRGDEQFF

J gene: TRBJ2-2
clone size: .
V gene: TRBV9
D gene: .
CDR3 DNA: TGTGCCAGCAGCGTAGGAAACTCCGGGGAGCTGTTTTTT
CDR3 protein: CASSVGNSGELFF

J gene: TRBJ2-5
clone size: many
V gene: TRBV2
D gene: .
CDR3 DNA: TGTGCCAGCAGGTCTGACAGTGCCTTTTTAGAGACCCAGTACTTC
CDR3 protein: CASRSDSAFLETQYF

J gene: TRBJ1-2
clone size: many
V gene: TRBV6-1
D gene: TRBD1
CDR3 DNA: TGTGCCAGCAGGCCCCCACAGGGGTACTTAGGTGATGGCTACACCTTC
CDR3 protein: CASRPPQGYLGDGYTF

J gene: TRBJ1-1
clone size: .
V gene: TRBV30
D gene: .
CDR3 DNA: TGTGCCTGGAGTGAGGGTAGGGGATTTGGCGGTGAAGCTTTCTTT
CDR3 protein: CAWSEGRGFGGEAFF

J gene: TRBJ2-4
clone size: .
V gene: TRBV7-3
D gene: .
CDR3 DNA: TGTGCCAGCAGCTTAAACCCTACTACCATTCAGTACTTC
CDR3 protein: CASSLNPTTIQYF

J gene: TRBJ1-1
clone size: many
V gene: TRBV6-1
D gene: TRBD1
CDR3 DNA: TGTGCCAGCAGTGGACAGGGATGGGACACTGAAGCTTTCTTT
CDR3 protein: CASSGQGWDTEAFF

J gene: TRBJ2-7
clone size: many
V gene: TRBV30
D gene: .
CDR3 DNA: TGTGCCTGGAGTCGGACCGGACCATCCTACGAGCAGTACTTC
CDR3 protein: CAWSRTGPSYEQYF

J gene: TRBJ1-3
clone size: .
V gene: TRBV3-1
D gene: .
CDR3 DNA: TGTGCCAGCAGCCAAGTAGCTGGGGGTTCGGGAAACACCATATATTTT
CDR3 protein: CASSQVAGGSGNTIYF

J gene: TRBJ2-3
clone size: many
V gene: TRBV9
D gene: .
CDR3 DNA: TGTGCCAGCAGCGTAACGATCAGCACAGATACGCAGTATTTT
CDR3 protein: CASSVTISTDTQYF

J gene: TRBJ1-1
clone size: .
V gene: TRBV25-1
D gene: .
CDR3 DNA: TGTGCCAGCAGTGACGGGAGTTATACATTCACTGAAGCTTTCTTT
CDR3 protein: CASSDGSYTFTEAFF

J gene: TRBJ2-5
clone size: many
V gene: TRBV11-3
D gene: .
CDR3 DNA: TGTGCCAGCAGCATGGACACGAAGTACCAAGAGACCCAGTACTTC
CDR3 protein: CASSMDTKYQETQYF

J gene: TRBJ2-1
clone size: few
V gene: TRBV12-3/TRBV12-4
D gene: .
CDR3 DNA: TGTGCCAGCACCCCCGGGAAGCAGTTCCACAATGAGCAGTTCTTC
CDR3 protein: CASTPGKQFHNEQFF

J gene: TRBJ2-1
clone size: .
V gene: TRBV24-1
D gene: .
CDR3 DNA: TGTGCCACCAGTGACCTTACATCGGAGCAGTTCTTC
CDR3 protein: CATSDLTSEQFF

J gene: TRBJ2-5
clone size: many
V gene: TRBV11-2
D gene: .
CDR3 DNA: TGTGCCAGCAGCTTGGGGGGAAACCAAGAGACCCAGTACTTC
CDR3 protein: CASSLGGNQETQYF

J gene: TRBJ2-3
clone size: few
V gene: TRBV5-1
D gene: .
CDR3 DNA: TGCGCCAGCAGGTCGGGAGAGTTCACAGATACGCAGTATTTT
CDR3 protein: CASRSGEFTDTQYF

J gene: TRBJ2-7
clone size: .
V gene: TRBV10-1
D gene: TRBD1
CDR3 DNA: TGCGCCAGAGACAGGGTGGCCTACGAGCAGTACTTC
CDR3 protein: CARDRVAYEQYF

J gene: TRBJ2-1
clone size: many
V gene: TRBV11-1
D gene: TRBD2
CDR3 DNA: TGTGCCAGCAGCTTGGGACTAGCGGGAGGGGGCTCCTACAATGAGCAGTTCTTC
CDR3 protein: CASSLGLAGGGSYNEQFF

J gene: TRBJ2-2
clone size: .
V gene: TRBV19
D gene: TRBD1
CDR3 DNA: TGTGCCAGTAAAGGACAGGGGGCCGGGGAGCTGTTTTTT
CDR3 protein: CASKGQGAGELFF

J gene: TRBJ2-3
clone size: few
V gene: TRBV6-1
D gene: TRBD1
CDR3 DNA: TGTGCCAGCAGTGTAACAGGGGCTGATACGCAGTATTTT
CDR3 protein: CASSVTGADTQYF

J gene: TRBJ2-1
clone size: many
V gene: TRBV20-1
D gene: TRBD2
CDR3 DNA: TGCAGTGCTAGATCACCGGGACTAGCGGAGGGTTTATACAATGAGCAGTTCTTC
CDR3 protein: CSARSPGLAEGLYNEQFF

J gene: TRBJ1-1
clone size: many
V gene: TRBV12-3/TRBV12-4
D gene: .
CDR3 DNA: TGTGCCAGCAGTTTAGTGTGGACGGCGAACACTGAAGCTTTCTTT
CDR3 protein: CASSLVWTANTEAFF

J gene: TRBJ2-1
clone size: few
V gene: TRBV12-3/TRBV12-4
D gene: TRBD1
CDR3 DNA: TGTGCCAGCAGTCGCCGGGACAGGGCCGGAGATGAGCAGTTCTTC
CDR3 protein: CASSRRDRAGDEQFF

J gene: TRBJ2-1
clone size: many
V gene: TRBV20-1
D gene: TRBD2
CDR3 DNA: TGCAGTGCTAGAGGTCTCGGGACTAGCGTCCATGAGCAGTTCTTC
CDR3 protein: CSARGLGTSVHEQFF

J gene: TRBJ2-3
clone size: .
V gene: TRBV5-1
D gene: TRBD1
CDR3 DNA: TGCGCCAGCAGCGGGGGGACAGGGTACGACACAGATACGCAGTATTTT
CDR3 protein: CASSGGTGYDTDTQYF